A selection of T cell receptor beta chains follows, all from one sample in a study of siplizumab effects on memory and regulatory T cells. Profiling relied on immunoSEQ multiplex PCR, and the TCRdb table lists in-frame clones only, not all of them. The table lists 90,000 to 140,000 clones, 85% to 95% of them singletons. Sequenced: CD4+ T cells sorted from blood. The receptors here all came from a human donor in good health. The conserved cysteine and the conserved F or W are not part of the CDR3 here.

J gene	V gene	CDR3 protein
TRBJ1-5	TRBV6-5	ASSKAVSNQPQH
TRBJ2-3	TRBV5-1	ASSRRGTTDTQY
TRBJ2-4	TRBV7-2	ASRTPTLAKNIQY
TRBJ1-1	TRBV19	ASTDVTLNTEAF
TRBJ2-7	TRBV15	ATRRQGASEQY
TRBJ1-1	TRBV7-9	ASSIESGVEAF
TRBJ1-1	TRBV5-4	ASTEGGGRTEAF
TRBJ1-1	TRBV7-6	ASSLTGTEAF
TRBJ1-2	TRBV30	AWGLLANYGYT
TRBJ2-2	TRBV12-5	ASGWGSGRASGELF
TRBJ2-7	TRBV21-1	ASSPRDRSYEQY
TRBJ1-2	TRBV6-1	AIRVGQLSGGYT
TRBJ2-2	TRBV30	AWSVSATNTGELF
TRBJ1-1	TRBV10-1	ASSEPDNPPTEAF
TRBJ1-1	TRBV10-3	AIKTSTGNTEAF
TRBJ2-5	TRBV10-3	AISESLANITWGETQY
TRBJ2-1	TRBV15	ATSKAQTSINRVGEQF
TRBJ1-6	TRBV14	ASSQDRSPMDSPLH
TRBJ2-1	TRBV21-1	ASSKEGDGDNEQF
TRBJ1-5	TRBV29-1	SVTENSNQPQH
TRBJ1-3	TRBV11-2	ASSFSGGGNTIY
TRBJ2-3	TRBV4-3	ASSQDLYPRNTQY
TRBJ1-1	TRBV5-6	ASSWGGQGHKNTEAF
TRBJ2-1	TRBV13	ASSLRGPGPYNEQF
TRBJ1-1	TRBV18	ASSPFDPAMNTEAF
TRBJ1-5	TRBV19	ASKEDRLSNQPQH
TRBJ1-1	TRBV9	ASSVGVTTVGTEAF
TRBJ2-2	TRBV7-3	ASSSLPLRTGELF
TRBJ2-5	TRBV5-1	ASSTDNQETQY